This TCR beta chain originates from a study of beta chain features in type 1 diabetes. Based on CD45RO/CCR7/CD25/CD127/CD95/CD27, CD4+ regulatory, stem cell-like memory, naive and central memory cells were sorted. General study results and limits: Among all four CD4+ subsets, Type 1 diabetes patients had TCRB CDR3s that were moderately but significantly shorter.

Investigators reverse transcribed all isolated RNA, so they sequenced expressed TCRB transcripts. The repertoire was sequenced with immunoSEQ multiplex PCR; TCRdb's copy has only in-frame clones and lacks some. Among roughly 150,000 clones listed, approximately 7.9% were seen once. Germline values: CDR1 SGDLS, CDR2 YYNGEE. V was shortened by 0 bases and J by 5 bases, with 13 bases between the two germline ends. The CDR3 totals 15 residues. On this clone: As yet, its antigen is unknown.

Input material: central memory CD4+ T cells from blood. The source of this sequence is a man younger than 35 with type 1 diabetes. The chain joins TRBV9 to TRBJ2-3; the D gene is possibly TRBD2 (5 bases). The CDR3 sequence: CASSVDAPAEDTQYF. CDR3 DNA sequence: TGTGCCAGCAGCGTAGACGCCCCAGCGGAAGATACGCAGTATTTT. The full variable domain, in which reference TRBV9 and TRBJ2-3 provide the parts outside the CDR3, is DSGVTQTPKHLITATGQRVTLRCSPRSGDLSVYWYQQSLDQGLQFLIQYYNGEERAKGNILERFSAQQFPDLHSELNLSSLELGDSALYFCASSVDAPAEDTQYFGPGTRLTVL.